This is a list of T cell receptor beta chains from one sample in a study of cytomegalovirus exposure and HLA in healthy donors. This table comes from immunoSEQ multiplex PCR, and its TCRdb copy is limited to in-frame clones, with some not included. The table records about 86,000 clones, more than 75% of them present only once. The material sequenced was PBMCs. These receptors were collected from a middle-aged woman in good health and CMV-seropositive. CDR3s include the opening cysteine and the closing phenylalanine or tryptophan. The order of the fields is J gene, D gene, V gene, clone size, CDR3 protein, CDR3 DNA. The D gene is left open where the match is weak. Expanded clones get a size class; other rows say once, few or many, or leave the size out.

TRBJ2-1 TRBD2 TRBV4-1 . CASSQDGRQPSGYNEQFF TGCGCCAGCAGCCAAGATGGGCGCCAACCTAGCGGCTACAATGAGCAGTTCTTC
TRBJ2-3 TRBD2 TRBV5-1 . CASSGGGGEDTQYF TGCGCCAGCAGCGGCGGGGGGGGCGAGGATACGCAGTATTTT
TRBJ2-5 . TRBV21-1 few CASSVSVTETKFPQETQYF TGTGCCAGCAGCGTATCAGTGACAGAAACGAAATTCCCCCAAGAGACCCAGTACTTC
TRBJ1-1 TRBD1 TRBV28 once CASSSIRTGLNTEAFF TGTGCCAGCAGTTCTATTCGGACAGGGTTGAACACTGAAGCTTTCTTT
TRBJ2-2 TRBD2 TRBV7-2 . CASSSLAGDLTGELFF TGTGCCAGCAGCTCTCTAGCGGGTGACCTCACCGGGGAGCTGTTTTTT
TRBJ1-3 . TRBV28 . CASSPQGSGNTIYF TGTGCCAGCAGTCCGCAGGGATCTGGAAACACCATATATTTT
TRBJ2-7 TRBD1 TRBV28 . CASSFGTGRVYEQYF TGTGCCAGCAGCTTTGGGACAGGGAGAGTCTACGAGCAGTACTTC
TRBJ2-2 TRBD1 TRBV5-4 . CASSLGQGNTGELFF TGTGCCAGCAGCTTGGGACAGGGGAACACCGGGGAGCTGTTTTTT
TRBJ2-7 . TRBV28 . CASSKTQWGSSYEQYF TGTGCCAGCAGTAAAACCCAGTGGGGCAGCTCCTACGAGCAGTACTTC
TRBJ2-7 . TRBV14 . CASSHWTDPKQYF TGTGCCAGCAGCCATTGGACAGACCCGAAGCAGTACTTC
TRBJ2-6 . TRBV7-8 . CASSPPPGLVAAGANVLTF TGTGCCAGCAGCCCACCGCCGGGCTTGGTAGCGGCTGGGGCCAACGTCCTGACTTTC
TRBJ1-4 . TRBV11-2 few CASSLDRATNEKLFF TGTGCCAGCAGCTTAGACAGGGCAACTAATGAAAAACTGTTTTTT
TRBJ2-4 . TRBV5-1 . CASSLGGETGGQNIQYF TGCGCCAGCAGCTTGGGGGGAGAGACCGGAGGCCAAAACATTCAGTACTTC
TRBJ2-7 TRBD2 TRBV27 . CASSFSGGTYEQYF TGTGCCAGCAGTTTTAGCGGGGGGACTTACGAGCAGTACTTC
TRBJ2-5 TRBD1 TRBV18 . CASSPDRAETQYF TGTGCCAGCTCACCGGACAGGGCGGAGACCCAGTACTTC
TRBJ1-5 . TRBV15 . CATRPGGPSNQPQHF TGTGCCACCAGACCAGGTGGGCCTAGCAATCAGCCCCAGCATTTT
TRBJ2-1 . TRBV5-5 . CASSLGQEQFF TGTGCCAGCAGCTTGGGACAGGAGCAGTTCTTC
TRBJ2-1 TRBD1 TRBV27 . CASSPLGGRFQFF TGTGCCAGCAGTCCCCTAGGGGGCCGTTTTCAGTTCTTC
TRBJ2-3 TRBD2 TRBV7-2 . CASSLGGRSTDTQYF TGTGCCAGCAGCTTAGGCGGGAGGAGCACAGATACGCAGTATTTT
TRBJ2-7 . TRBV18 once CASSPGSYEQYF TGTGCCAGCTCACCCGGTTCCTACGAGCAGTACTTC
TRBJ2-1 TRBD2 TRBV7-3 . CASSPGLASSYNEQFF TGTGCCAGCAGCCCGGGACTAGCAAGCTCCTACAATGAGCAGTTCTTC
TRBJ2-1 TRBD2 TRBV4-3 . CASSSGGGIYNEQFF TGCGCCAGCAGCTCCGGGGGAGGGATCTACAATGAGCAGTTCTTC
TRBJ2-6 TRBD1 TRBV7-9 . CASSLDVRGKYGANVLTF TGTGCCAGCAGCTTAGACGTCAGGGGGAAGTATGGGGCCAACGTCCTGACTTTC
TRBJ1-5 . TRBV19 few CASAGDRSNQPQHF TGTGCCAGCGCAGGGGATCGGAGCAATCAGCCCCAGCATTTT
TRBJ2-5 TRBD1 TRBV27 . CASSLVGQGVQETQYF TGTGCCAGCAGTTTGGTGGGACAGGGGGTCCAAGAGACCCAGTACTTC
TRBJ1-5 . TRBV18 . CASSTDFGPDNQPQHF TGTGCCAGCTCGACAGATTTCGGGCCTGACAATCAGCCCCAGCATTTT
TRBJ1-4 . TRBV12-5 few CASGLGGRVEKLFF TGTGCTAGTGGTTTGGGGGGGCGAGTAGAAAAACTGTTTTTT
TRBJ2-3 TRBD1 TRBV10-1 once CASSEGQGATDTQYF TGCGCCAGCAGTGAGGGACAGGGGGCGACAGATACGCAGTATTTT
TRBJ2-5 TRBD2 TRBV5-1 . CASSLGLAGGEETQYF TGCGCCAGCAGCCTTGGACTAGCGGGAGGGGAAGAGACCCAGTACTTC
TRBJ1-2 . TRBV6-5 . CASTSRVTGNYGYTF TGTGCCAGCACAAGTCGGGTTACGGGAAACTATGGCTACACCTTC
TRBJ1-1 . TRBV5-3 few CARSLAPDMNTEAFF TGTGCCAGAAGCTTGGCTCCAGACATGAACACTGAAGCTTTCTTT
TRBJ1-4 . TRBV21-1 . CASSAKQGFGEKLFF TGTGCCAGCAGCGCAAAACAGGGGTTTGGTGAAAAACTGTTTTTT
TRBJ2-7 TRBD1 TRBV27 . CASSLRDSYEQYF TGTGCCAGCAGTTTACGGGACAGCTACGAGCAGTACTTC
TRBJ1-1 . TRBV13 . CASSLGLLGGHDTEAFF TGTGCCAGCAGCTTAGGCCTGCTCGGGGGGCATGACACTGAAGCTTTCTTT
TRBJ1-6 . TRBV10-3 . CAISVSGGRDNSPLHF TGTGCCATCAGTGTCTCGGGGGGACGGGATAATTCACCCCTCCACTTT
TRBJ1-1 . TRBV19 . CASSIVRNTEAFF TGTGCCAGTAGTATAGTTAGGAACACTGAAGCTTTCTTT
TRBJ1-5 . TRBV19 . CASSDSRNRAGQPQHF TGTGCCAGTAGCGACTCCAGAAACAGGGCCGGTCAGCCCCAGCATTTT
TRBJ2-3 . TRBV30 . CAWSVGRGADTQYF TGTGCCTGGAGTGTCGGCAGGGGGGCGGATACGCAGTATTTT